These T cell receptor beta chains were read from a single sample in a study of memory CD4+ T cells and cytomegalovirus serostatus. Libraries were prepared by immunoSEQ multiplex PCR; TCRdb keeps only in-frame clonotypes and omits some of them. The sample has about 82,000 clones; around 80% are singletons. The sample taken for sequencing was memory CD4+ T cells from blood. The receptors originated from an adult in good health and CMV-seronegative. The conserved cysteine and the conserved F or W are not part of the CDR3 here. A D gene is named only where the DNA matches it firmly.

CDR3,D,V,J
ASSVGPGPHEAF,-,TRBV9,TRBJ1-1
ASTTPDQGFLIAF,-,TRBV6-6,TRBJ1-1
ASSFGQVNYGYT,TRBD1,TRBV7-8,TRBJ1-2
AIRDSRWDQPQH,-,TRBV10-3,TRBJ1-5
ASSVPTGFGETQY,-,TRBV9,TRBJ2-5
AWSALWGPPIT,-,TRBV30,TRBJ1-2
ASSSRVGSDTQY,-,TRBV28,TRBJ2-3
ASNKGLGEKLF,-,TRBV19,TRBJ1-4
ASSPRDTNTGELF,-,TRBV6-5,TRBJ2-2
ASSIGRQGNQPQH,-,TRBV19,TRBJ1-5
ATSREADRLYEQY,-,TRBV15,TRBJ2-7
ASRLMETQY,-,TRBV7-2,TRBJ2-5
ASSFTGGYNEQF,TRBD1,TRBV27,TRBJ2-1
ASSLGLAEQETQY,TRBD2,TRBV7-8,TRBJ2-5
ASSQDRQHRNTIY,-,TRBV4-2,TRBJ1-3
SAGQGSDTQY,TRBD1,TRBV29-1,TRBJ2-3
ASSPGLGTAVQPQH,TRBD1,TRBV5-1,TRBJ1-5
ASSPTVTTLNTEAF,-,TRBV7-2,TRBJ1-1
ASSQRTSGGNTDTQY,TRBD2,TRBV4-1,TRBJ2-3
ASSPLKISNQPQH,-,TRBV28,TRBJ1-5
ASSLFGGGRGGELF,TRBD2,TRBV7-3,TRBJ2-2
ASSSYANTGELF,-,TRBV7-8,TRBJ2-2
ASSFGNSGANVLT,-,TRBV7-3,TRBJ2-6
AWSQDANTEAF,-,TRBV30,TRBJ1-1